This T cell receptor (beta chain) was sequenced in a study of cytomegalovirus exposure and HLA in healthy donors. Points from the study as a whole: At a 0.05 false discovery rate, a later analysis found some 18,000 TCR beta sequences to be associated with HLA alleles.

There were likely unrecorded immune exposures, though donors were nominally healthy when sampled. CDR1 is MDHEN, CDR2 SYDVKM, per germline. This CDR3 has 16 residues. V was shortened by 8 bases and J by 0 bases, with 14 bases between the two germline ends. Details on this clone: The antigen remains undetermined.

The primer mix had 60 Vbeta and 13 Jbeta primers. Here immunoSEQ multiplex PCR was the method, and the copy in TCRdb shows in-frame clones only, minus some. The sample's table shows 200,000 to 250,000 clones. The V call is TRBV28, the J call TRBJ2-6; D is perhaps TRBD1 (6 bases). The sample comprised PBMCs. The TCR sequence derives from a girl aged 2 to 9 in good health and CMV-seropositive. The CDR3 here is CASERRGVSGANVLTF. CDR3 nucleotide sequence: TGTGCCAGCGAGCGCAGGGGTGTCTCTGGGGCCAACGTCCTGACTTTC.